One and the same sample provided the 16 T cell receptor beta chains below, sequenced in a study of CD4+ T cells in melanoma. Clones were sequenced by immunoSEQ multiplex PCR, and TCRdb holds only the in-frame ones, with some missing. The sample has 13,000 or so clones, roughly 70% seen once. Sequencing was carried out using cells from a culture (not recorded whether cultured in vitro). All receptors derive from a human donor with melanoma.

This chain joins TRBV6-5 and TRBJ1-4, with D possibly matching TRBD1 (5 bases). The V gene's germline CDR1 is MNHEY and CDR2 SVGAGI. The V and J ends lost 4 bases and 8 bases respectively, with 11 bases between them. This CDR3 has 13 amino acids. The CDR3 DNA reads as TGTGCCAGCAGTTCCAGGGCACGCGAAAAACTGTTTTTT. The encoded protein is CASSSRAREKLFF.

V gene TRBV6-1 combines with J gene TRBJ1-5, with D tentatively TRBD1 (6 bases). CDR1 is MNHNS, CDR2 SASEGT, per germline. The CDR3 covers 13 residues. V shed 10 bases and J shed 3 bases, with 13 bases lying between them. The CDR3: CATSDRNNQPQHF. The CDR3 DNA reads as TGTGCCACCTCGGACAGAAACAATCAGCCCCAGCATTTT.

The chain links TRBV19 to TRBJ2-3; 14 bases match TRBD2. Trimming removed 5 bases from V and 0 bases from J; junction bases left unmatched: 10. The CDR3 loop spans 19 amino acids. Germline V CDR1 and CDR2: LNHDA, SQIVND (reference sequence). As DNA, the CDR3 is TGTGCCAGTAGTGCCCGCGGGACTAGCGGGGGAGCTAGCACAGATACGCAGTATTTT. It encodes CASSARGTSGGASTDTQYF. Full variable domain (rest looked up from reference TRBV19 and TRBJ2-3): DGGITQSPKYLFRKEGQNVTLSCEQNLNHDAMYWYRQDPGQGLRLIYYSQIVNDFQKGDIAEGYSVSREKKESFPLTVTSAQKNPTAFYLCASSARGTSGGASTDTQYFGPGTRLTVL.

The chain combines TRBV5-1 with TRBJ1-5, with no clear D. The V gene's germline CDR1 is SGHRS and CDR2 YFSETQ. The CDR3 has 13 residues. V lost 4 bases, J lost 2 bases, and 7 bases lay in between. This CDR3 reads CASSRLGNQPQHF. In DNA, the CDR3 is TGCGCCAGCAGCAGGTTGGGCAATCAGCCCCAGCATTTT. Based on the CDR3 plus reference TRBV5-1 and TRBJ1-5, the full variable domain is KAGVTQTPRYLIKTRGQQVTLSCSPISGHRSVSWYQQTPGQGLQFLFEYFSETQRNKGNFPGRFSGRQFSNSRSEMNVSTLELGDSALYLCASSRLGNQPQHFGDGTRLSIL.

This chain joins TRBV6-1 and TRBJ1-1; 9 positions agree with TRBD1. CDR1 and CDR2 (germline): MNHNS, SASEGT. V lost 6 bases, J lost 4 bases, and 9 bases stayed unmatched. The CDR3 contains 15 residues. CDR3 sequence: CASSPNYRGRTEAFF. Written as DNA, the CDR3 is TGTGCCAGCAGCCCTAACTACAGGGGGCGCACTGAAGCTTTCTTT.

This rearrangement joins TRBV7-3 to TRBJ1-2; TRBD1 matches at 10 bases. V was clipped by 4 bases and J by 13 bases; unmatched bases: 15. The CDR3 is 15 residues long. CDR1 and CDR2 (germline): SGHTA, FQGTGA. Here the CDR3 DNA reads TGTGCCAGCAGCTCCTCCGGGACAGGGGACCCCACTGTCACCTTC. The encoded protein is CASSSSGTGDPTVTF.

This chain links TRBV5-4 with TRBJ2-3; 9 bases are shared with TRBD2. The CDR3 totals 14 residues. CDR1 SGHNT and CDR2 YYREEE come from the germline V gene (reference sequence). V lost 4 bases, J lost 2 bases, and 2 bases stayed unmatched. CDR3 residues: CASSRTSDTDTQYF. The CDR3 nucleotides are TGTGCCAGCAGCCGGACTAGCGACACAGATACGCAGTATTTT.

This rearrangement joins TRBV6-1 to TRBJ1-2; D is ambiguous. Germline values: CDR1 MNHNS, CDR2 SASEGT. The CDR3 has 14 amino acids. The germline V and J ends were trimmed by 0 bases and 1 base, with 6 bases remaining between them. As DNA, the CDR3 is TGTGCCAGCAGTGAAGCTGGCAGTAACTATGGCTACACCTTC. Protein sequence: CASSEAGSNYGYTF.

The rearrangement links TRBV7-6 to TRBJ2-5; D is unclear. CDR3 length equals 15 residues. V lost 2 bases to trimming and J lost 5 bases, with 15 bases between them. Germline V gene data show CDR1 as SGHVS and CDR2 as FNYEAQ. CDR3 protein: CASSLRTIQGETQYF. CDR3 bases: TGTGCCAGCAGCTTAAGAACTATCCAAGGGGAGACCCAGTACTTC.

The V call is TRBV6-5, the J call TRBJ2-7, with 7 bases aligning to TRBD2. Germline V gene lookup returns CDR1 MNHEY and CDR2 SVGAGI. J lost 3 bases, V lost 4 bases, and 9 bases had no gene match. The CDR3 is made up of 15 amino acids. For the CDR3, the DNA is TGTGCCAGCAGTTCCCTGGGAGGGCCTTACTACGAGCAGTACTTC. Translating gives CASSSLGGPYYEQYF.

V gene TRBV4-1 combines with J gene TRBJ1-6; TRBD1 is a possible D gene (5 bases). CDR1 and CDR2 from the germline V gene are MGHRA and YSYEKL. The V gene lost 0 bases and the J gene lost 7 bases, with 10 bases spanning the gap. CDR3 size: 15 residues. The CDR3 reads CASSQDMRGNSPLHF. The CDR3 bases are TGCGCCAGCAGCCAAGATATGAGGGGAAATTCACCCCTCCACTTT.

This rearrangement joins TRBV7-8 to TRBJ2-7; D is uncertain. The CDR3 has 15 amino acids. Trimming removed 0 bases at V and 4 bases at J, with 13 bases between. Germline V gene lookup returns CDR1 SGHVS and CDR2 FQNEAQ. CDR3 nucleotides: TGTGCCAGCAGCTTAGCCAAACGGTCTGGTTACGAGCAGTACTTC. Protein sequence: CASSLAKRSGYEQYF.

The rearrangement joins TRBV19 to TRBJ1-5; no firm D call. The germline gives CDR1 LNHDA, CDR2 SQIVND (reference sequence). CDR3 length: 15 residues. The V end was cut by 3 bases, the J end by 0 bases, with 9 bases between. The CDR3 spells CASSMGRNSNQPQHF. In DNA form, the CDR3 reads TGTGCCAGTAGTATGGGCAGGAATAGCAATCAGCCCCAGCATTTT.

The chain uses TRBV19 and TRBJ2-7; D possibly corresponds to TRBD2 (6 bases). Trimming took 9 bases from V and 4 from J, leaving 19 bases between them. The germline CDR1 and CDR2 sequences are LNHDA and SQIVND (reference sequence). CDR3 length: 14 amino acids. CDR3 sequence reads: CASKGRAGSYEQYF. DNA for the CDR3: TGTGCCAGCAAGGGACGCGCGGGATCGTACGAGCAGTACTTC.

The chain has TRBV9 and TRBJ1-1, with D uncertain. V lost 2 bases to trimming and J lost 1 base, with 6 bases between them. CDR1 is SGDLS and CDR2 is YYNGEE in the germline V gene. The CDR3 sequence is 13 residues long. The CDR3 bases are TGTGCCAGCAGCGTCGACGGGAACACTGAAGCTTTCTTT. Its translation: CASSVDGNTEAFF.

The chain is built from TRBV5-1 and TRBJ2-7; TRBD1 matches at 8 bases. V lost 3 bases to trimming and J lost 6 bases; unmatched junction nucleotides: 11. The CDR3 extends over 15 amino acids. Per germline, CDR1 SGHRS and CDR2 YFSETQ. The CDR3 DNA reads as TGCGCCAGCAGCTCCAAGACAGGGGTGTATGCCGAGCAGTACTTC. Amino acids: CASSSKTGVYAEQYF.